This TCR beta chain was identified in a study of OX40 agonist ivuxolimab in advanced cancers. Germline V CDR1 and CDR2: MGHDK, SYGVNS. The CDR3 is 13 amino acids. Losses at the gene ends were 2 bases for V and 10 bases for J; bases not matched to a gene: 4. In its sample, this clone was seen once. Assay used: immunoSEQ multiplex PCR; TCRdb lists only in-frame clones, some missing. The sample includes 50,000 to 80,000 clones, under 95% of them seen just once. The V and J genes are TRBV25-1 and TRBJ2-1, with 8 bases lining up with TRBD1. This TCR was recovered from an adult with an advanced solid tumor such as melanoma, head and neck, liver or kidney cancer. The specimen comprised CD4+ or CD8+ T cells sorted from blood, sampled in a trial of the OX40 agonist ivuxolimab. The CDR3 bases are TGTGCCAGCAGTGAAACAGGGGGTACCGAGCAGTTCTTC. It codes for CASSETGGTEQFF.